This T cell receptor beta chain was obtained from a study of blood T cell repertoires in COVID-19 (dated by TCRdb to the early 2020s). Background for the entire study: Samples covering the acute and convalescent phases of COVID-19 were provided by collaborators in the United States, Italy and Spain. The material from the prospective study consisted of cDNA or gDNA derived from T cells, B-cell-depleted T cells, or PBMCs. Deeply sampled blood TCRbeta repertoires from subjects exposed to, actively infected with, or recovered from COVID-19 were included in the dataset. The repertoires were made available in a free public database intended to serve as a resource for research on the immune response to SARS-CoV-2. Samples were obtained from the ongoing ImmuneRACE study (first 160 participants) and from about 1,300 subjects provided by 6 global collaborators. The sample metadata nearly always contained a de-identified subject ID, COVID-19 status, age in years and sex. Where HLA class I and class II types were available, the types were taken from metadata supplied by the sample provider, not from assay-based typing. Findings and caveats that apply to the study as a whole: The quantity of clinical and demographic metadata differed by source and by participant and was supplied without curation.

In the case of this clone: Its binding antigen is unknown. No quality values exist for individual bases; no much larger clone is one base distant.

Reading from cysteine to phenylalanine, the CDR3 counts 15 amino acids. Only the CDR3 part of the read is kept: 45 bases, read in frame from the first base. The junction shows trimming of 6 bases on V and 2 bases on J, and the gene matches do not reach 9 bases of it. Taken from the germline V gene, the CDR1 and CDR2 loops are MDHEN and SYDVKM. TCRbeta CDR3 regions were amplified from genomic DNA by means of the immunoSEQ Assay, a bias-controlled multiplex PCR. Per the original workflow: Nucleated cell counts per sample were estimated from amplification of reference gene primers within the assay. To quantify the absolute abundance of each unique TCRbeta CDR3 rearrangement, sequence reads were collapsed and filtered. For each sample, productive Simpson clonality was calculated as the square root of Simpson's diversity index over productive rearrangements. TCRdb's version of the immuneACCESS table is confined to in-frame rearrangements and falls short of the full clone set. An unresolved V gene accounts for under half of the shortfall where checked; the remainder is of unknown origin. V, J and clone size are taken as reported in that table, and D and trimming were inferred from the DNA itself. Present in this sample are 200,000 to 250,000 clones, approximately 90% of which were seen just once. Jointly, the top ten make up 10% to 11% of the sample.

Participants in the prospective study were aged roughly 18 to 89 years, lived in 20 to 25 United States geographic areas, and enrolled through a virtual design. In the prospective study, participants were assigned to cohorts based on the clinical history participants reported in a screening survey and a study questionnaire. Recovered participants in ImmuneRACE Cohort 3 were defined by two consecutive negative NP/OP PCR tests, clearance by a healthcare professional, or resolution of symptoms. In the prospective study, whole blood, serum and a nasopharyngeal or oropharyngeal swab were collected from each participant by mobile phlebotomists. Prospective study participants could optionally give additional blood draws and questionnaires over an approximately two-month period. Before DNA extraction, blood samples from the prospective study were shipped at room temperature or frozen.

In this chain, TRBV28 is recombined with TRBJ1-2, with 7 central nucleotides matching TRBD1. The TCR originated in a man aged 30 to 45 who had recovered from COVID-19. Sequencing was performed on PBMCs or T cells enriched from blood (not recorded which). The bases are TGTGCCAGCAGCGAACCTACGACAGGGAACTATGGCTACACCTTC. This translates into CASSEPTTGNYGYTF.